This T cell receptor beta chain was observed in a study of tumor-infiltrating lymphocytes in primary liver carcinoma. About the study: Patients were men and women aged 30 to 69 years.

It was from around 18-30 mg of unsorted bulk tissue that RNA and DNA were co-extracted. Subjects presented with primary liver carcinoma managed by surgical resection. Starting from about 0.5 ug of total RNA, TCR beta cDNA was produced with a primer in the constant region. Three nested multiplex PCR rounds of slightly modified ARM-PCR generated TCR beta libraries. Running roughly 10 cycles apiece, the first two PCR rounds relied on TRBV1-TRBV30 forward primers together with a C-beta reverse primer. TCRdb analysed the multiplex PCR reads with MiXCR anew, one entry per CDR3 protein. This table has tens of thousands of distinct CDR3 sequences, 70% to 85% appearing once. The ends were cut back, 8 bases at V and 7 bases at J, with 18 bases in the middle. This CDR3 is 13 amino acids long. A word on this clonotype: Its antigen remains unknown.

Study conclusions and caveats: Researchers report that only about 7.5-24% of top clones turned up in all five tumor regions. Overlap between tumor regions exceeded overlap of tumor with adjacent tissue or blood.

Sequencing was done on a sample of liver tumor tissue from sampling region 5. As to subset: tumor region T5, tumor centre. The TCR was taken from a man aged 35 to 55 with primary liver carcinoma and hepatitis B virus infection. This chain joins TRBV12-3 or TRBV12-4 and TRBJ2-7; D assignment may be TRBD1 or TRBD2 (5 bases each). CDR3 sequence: CASEPMGEQEQYF. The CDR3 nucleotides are TGTGCCAGCGAGCCCATGGGGGAGCAAGAGCAGTACTTC.